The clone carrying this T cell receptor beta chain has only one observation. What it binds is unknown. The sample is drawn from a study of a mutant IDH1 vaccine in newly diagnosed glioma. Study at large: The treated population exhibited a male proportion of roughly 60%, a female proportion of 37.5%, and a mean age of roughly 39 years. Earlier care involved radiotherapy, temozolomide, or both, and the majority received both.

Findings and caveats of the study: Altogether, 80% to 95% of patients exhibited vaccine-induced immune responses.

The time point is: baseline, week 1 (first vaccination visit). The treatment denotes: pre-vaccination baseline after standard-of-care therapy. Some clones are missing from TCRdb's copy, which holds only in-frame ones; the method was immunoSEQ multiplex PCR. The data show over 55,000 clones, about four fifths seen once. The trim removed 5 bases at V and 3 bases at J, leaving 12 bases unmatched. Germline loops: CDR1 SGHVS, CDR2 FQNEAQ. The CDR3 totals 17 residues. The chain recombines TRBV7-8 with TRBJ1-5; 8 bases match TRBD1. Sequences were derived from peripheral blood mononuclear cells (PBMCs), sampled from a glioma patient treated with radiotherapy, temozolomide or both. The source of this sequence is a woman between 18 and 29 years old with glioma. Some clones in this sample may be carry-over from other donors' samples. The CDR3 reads CASSVSRTGRYNQPQHF. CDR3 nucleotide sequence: TGTGCCAGCAGCGTCAGCCGGACAGGGCGGTACAATCAGCCCCAGCATTTT.